This is a list of T cell receptor beta chains from one sample in a study of regulatory T cells in long-lasting Graves disease. TCRdb reprocessed the multiplex PCR reads with MiXCR, giving one entry per CDR3 protein. The data show around 450,000 distinct CDR3 sequences, about 15% seen once. The data were also submitted as part of a second study, on T cells in Graves' hyperthyroidism and ophthalmopathy.

Material: peripheral blood mononuclear cells (PBMCs), obtained at new diagnosis, from a patient treated with antithyroid drugs. These receptor sequences come from a woman aged 25-40 years with Graves disease. CDR3s include the opening cysteine and the closing phenylalanine or tryptophan. The order of the fields is J gene, V gene, CDR3 protein.

j_gene: TRBJ1-2
v_gene: TRBV25-1
CDR3aa: CASSNKGWGYTF

j_gene: TRBJ2-1
v_gene: TRBV27
CDR3aa: CASSPAEGREAGGHNEQFF

j_gene: TRBJ2-7
v_gene: TRBV3-1
CDR3aa: CASSREGGLHEQYF

j_gene: TRBJ2-1
v_gene: TRBV20-1
CDR3aa: CSVRDRGSYNEQFF

j_gene: TRBJ2-3
v_gene: TRBV11-1
CDR3aa: CASSPSAGVGTDTQYF

j_gene: TRBJ2-7
v_gene: TRBV18
CDR3aa: CASSPIRAPHEQYF

j_gene: TRBJ1-1
v_gene: TRBV9
CDR3aa: CASSVGGPGGRGTEAFF

j_gene: TRBJ1-1
v_gene: TRBV19
CDR3aa: CASSMRGRNTEAFF

j_gene: TRBJ1-5
v_gene: TRBV3-1
CDR3aa: CASSQAGYGSNQPQHF

j_gene: TRBJ2-3
v_gene: TRBV5-4
CDR3aa: CASSYRLADPRMGTDTQYF

j_gene: TRBJ2-5
v_gene: TRBV10-2
CDR3aa: CASTRWAGTRGWETQYF

j_gene: TRBJ1-2
v_gene: TRBV6-1
CDR3aa: CASSPGTGRGYTF

j_gene: TRBJ2-1
v_gene: TRBV28
CDR3aa: CASVRGTSGYNEQFF

j_gene: TRBJ2-3
v_gene: TRBV9
CDR3aa: CASSVVSSMPSEPSTDTQYF

j_gene: TRBJ1-5
v_gene: TRBV24-1
CDR3aa: CAPKRTGGGDQPQHF

j_gene: TRBJ2-1
v_gene: TRBV6-1
CDR3aa: CASSEAPRGEEFF

j_gene: TRBJ2-7
v_gene: TRBV5-1
CDR3aa: CASSSSGGTYEQYF

j_gene: TRBJ2-7
v_gene: TRBV5-1
CDR3aa: CASSEDRATYEQYF